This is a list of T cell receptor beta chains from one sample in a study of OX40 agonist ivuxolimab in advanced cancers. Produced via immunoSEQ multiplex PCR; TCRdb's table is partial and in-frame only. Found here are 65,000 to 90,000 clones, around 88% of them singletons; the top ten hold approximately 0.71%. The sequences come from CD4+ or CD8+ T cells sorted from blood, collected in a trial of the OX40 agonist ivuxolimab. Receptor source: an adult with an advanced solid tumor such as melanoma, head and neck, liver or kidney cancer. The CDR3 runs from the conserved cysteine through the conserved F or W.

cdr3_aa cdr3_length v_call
CAGPTQGGPYEQYF 14 TRBV21-1
CASSKGTGEQPQHF 14 TRBV21-1
CASSLDYGYTF 11 TRBV28
CASSPTEGDNEQFF 14 TRBV13
CASSPSRTSGTDTQYF 16 TRBV14
CASSFSGSDEQYF 13 TRBV6-5
CASSSPAESDTQYF 14 TRBV7-3
CASTLRETGELFF 13 TRBV2
CASSSPDVDLGEQYF 15 TRBV7-2
CASSLVGLAYNEQFF 15 TRBV5-4
CASSSDNRGEKLFF 14 TRBV5-4
CASSLTSNTGELFF 14 TRBV7-8
CASQYSANGYTF 12 TRBV6-5
CASRTGSYNEQFF 13 TRBV19
CASSLNPGQGPYEQYF 16 TRBV5-1
CASRSGTGTDTQYF 14 TRBV2
CASSQAVGRGTYEQYF 16 TRBV4-1
CASSSDVYQETQYF 14 TRBV7-6
CASSMRTSGRYEQFF 15 TRBV19
CASSSIDSLLGNEQFF 16 TRBV27
CASSPYGGNTDTQYF 15 TRBV7-8
CASSWSPDNQPQHF 14 TRBV7-2
CASGPGGDTQYF 12 TRBV12-5
CASSPVGTSGIYEQYF 16 TRBV7-2
CASSYDRGQTLEQYF 15 TRBV6-6
CASSYGGPRDTQYF 14 TRBV5-1
CASTRGGVEGYTF 13 TRBV6-5
CASSIEGGRNKNIQYF 16 TRBV19
CASSYQGAGNQPQHF 15 TRBV28
CASSGRTGPYEQYF 14 TRBV5-4
CASSEGDYEQYF 12 TRBV6-1
CASRKTGLAGVFF 13 TRBV28
CASSETSGSSYEQYF 15 TRBV11-2
CASSLSGRELEAFF 14 TRBV7-9
CASSEFGGQPSYGYTF 16 TRBV6-4
CASSAGLATIYEQYF 15 TRBV6-1
CASSVPGTSPGELFF 15 TRBV7-3
CASSVGGGTGELFF 14 TRBV6-1
CASSSTGTGAGELFF 15 TRBV5-1
CASSWTGVRTEAFF 14 TRBV28
CASSKGTGFAEAFF 14 TRBV28
CAISESGGDYNEQFF 15 TRBV10-3
CASSLVGAGGYTF 13 TRBV28
CASSTSGSTDTQYF 14 TRBV7-3